This TCR beta chain was captured in a study of T cell responses to AZD1222 COVID-19 vaccine. Points from the study as a whole: At 160-218 and 743-854, vaccine-associated CD4 TCRs were dominant, and they spanned spike.

CDR1 and CDR2 (germline): SGHTA, FQGNSA. The CDR3 consists of 16 residues. After removal of 5 bases from V and 0 bases from J, the junction contained 5 bases not matched to a gene. TCRdb keeps only in-frame clones here, not all; method: immunoSEQ multiplex PCR. The data show some 140,000 clones, with 70% to 90% seen just once and approximately 6% held by the top ten. Points on this clone: What it recognizes is unknown.

V and J are TRBV7-2 and TRBJ2-2, with 8 bases aligning to TRBD2. The origin of this receptor is an adult in good health. Sequencing was performed on peripheral blood, taken on day 0 of AZD1222 vaccination. The CDR3 sequence is CASSLIAGTNTGELFF. CDR3 DNA: TGTGCCAGCAGCCTTATAGCGGGAACGAACACCGGGGAGCTGTTTTTT.